One T cell receptor beta chain is described in this entry. Its target is unknown. The data derive from a study of cytomegalovirus exposure and HLA in healthy donors. Findings and limits, study-wide: The listing of 160 or so TCR beta chains classed them as cytomegalovirus-associated.

Assay used: immunoSEQ multiplex PCR; TCRdb lists only in-frame clones, some missing. The sample includes under 200,000 clones, roughly 90% seen only once; the top ten take 2% to 2.5%. Germline CDR1 SGHRS, CDR2 YFSETQ. Trimming at V came to 4 bases and at J to 0 bases, leaving 7 bases not matched to a gene. This CDR3 comprises 18 residues. Sequenced input: PBMCs. The source is a woman aged 18-29 years in good health and CMV-seronegative. The V call is TRBV5-1, the J call TRBJ2-1; 13 bases align to TRBD2. The CDR3 spells CASSPGTSGISSYNEQFF. In nucleotides, the CDR3 is TGCGCCAGCAGCCCCGGGACTAGCGGGATTAGCTCCTACAATGAGCAGTTCTTC.